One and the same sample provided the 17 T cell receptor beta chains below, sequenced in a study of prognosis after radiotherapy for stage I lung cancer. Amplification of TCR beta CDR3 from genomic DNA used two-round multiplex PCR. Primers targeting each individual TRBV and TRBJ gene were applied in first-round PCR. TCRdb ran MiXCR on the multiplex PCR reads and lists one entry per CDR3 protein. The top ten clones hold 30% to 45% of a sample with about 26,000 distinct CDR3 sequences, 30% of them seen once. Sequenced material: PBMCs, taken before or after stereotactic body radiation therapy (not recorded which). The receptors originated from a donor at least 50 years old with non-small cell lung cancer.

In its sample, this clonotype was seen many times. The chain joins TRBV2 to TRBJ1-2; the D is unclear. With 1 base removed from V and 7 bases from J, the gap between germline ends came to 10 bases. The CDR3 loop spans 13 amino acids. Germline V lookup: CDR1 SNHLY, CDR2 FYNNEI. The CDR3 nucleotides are TGTGCCAGCAGTGAAGAGGAGGCGGGTGGCTACACCTTC. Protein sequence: CASSEEEAGGYTF.

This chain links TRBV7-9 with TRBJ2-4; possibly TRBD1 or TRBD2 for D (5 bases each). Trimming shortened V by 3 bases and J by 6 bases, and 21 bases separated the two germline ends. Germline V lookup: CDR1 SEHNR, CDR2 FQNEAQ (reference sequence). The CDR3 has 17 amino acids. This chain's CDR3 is CASSLGPDRGSANIQYF. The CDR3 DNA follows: TGTGCCAGCAGCTTGGGTCCCGACCGGGGCTCGGCAAACATTCAGTACTTC.

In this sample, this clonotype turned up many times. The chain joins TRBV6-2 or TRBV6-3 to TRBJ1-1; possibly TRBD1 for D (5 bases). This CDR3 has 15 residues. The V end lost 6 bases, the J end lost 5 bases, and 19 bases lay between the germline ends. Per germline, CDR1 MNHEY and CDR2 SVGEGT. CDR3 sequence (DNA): TGTGCCAGCAGCCCTCTGAGGGGAAGAGATACTGAAGCTTTCTTT. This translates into CASSPLRGRDTEAFF.

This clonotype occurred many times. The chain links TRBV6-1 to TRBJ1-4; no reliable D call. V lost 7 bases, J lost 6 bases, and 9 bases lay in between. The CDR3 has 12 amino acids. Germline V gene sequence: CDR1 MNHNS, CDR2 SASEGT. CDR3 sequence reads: CASKEEDEKLFF. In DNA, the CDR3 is TGTGCCAGCAAGGAGGAGGATGAAAAACTGTTTTTT.

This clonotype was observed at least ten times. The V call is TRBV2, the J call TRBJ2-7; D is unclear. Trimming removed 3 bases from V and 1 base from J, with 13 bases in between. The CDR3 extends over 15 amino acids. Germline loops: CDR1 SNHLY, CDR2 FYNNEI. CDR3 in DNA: TGTGCCAGCAGTGACCAGTCCCTGGGGTCCTACGAGCAGTACTTC. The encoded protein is CASSDQSLGSYEQYF.

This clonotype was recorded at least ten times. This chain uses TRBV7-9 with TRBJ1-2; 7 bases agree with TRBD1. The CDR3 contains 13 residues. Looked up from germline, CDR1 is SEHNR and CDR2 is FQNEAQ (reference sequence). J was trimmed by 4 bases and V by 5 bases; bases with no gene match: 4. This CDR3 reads CASSVGQLYGYTF. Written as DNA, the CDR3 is TGTGCCAGCAGCGTGGGACAGCTCTATGGCTACACCTTC.

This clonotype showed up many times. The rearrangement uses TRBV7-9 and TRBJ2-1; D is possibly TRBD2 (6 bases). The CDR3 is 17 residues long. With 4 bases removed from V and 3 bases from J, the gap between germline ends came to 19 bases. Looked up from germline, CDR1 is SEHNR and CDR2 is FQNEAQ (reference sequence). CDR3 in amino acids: CASSSQPAGFFYNEQFF. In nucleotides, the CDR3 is TGTGCCAGCAGCTCCCAACCAGCGGGTTTCTTCTACAATGAGCAGTTCTTC.

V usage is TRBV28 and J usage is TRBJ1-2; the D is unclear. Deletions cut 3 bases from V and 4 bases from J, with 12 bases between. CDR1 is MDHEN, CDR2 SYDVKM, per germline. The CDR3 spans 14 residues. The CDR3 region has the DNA TGTGCCAGCAGTTTCCCCCCACCCCGCTATGGCTACACCTTC. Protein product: CASSFPPPRYGYTF.

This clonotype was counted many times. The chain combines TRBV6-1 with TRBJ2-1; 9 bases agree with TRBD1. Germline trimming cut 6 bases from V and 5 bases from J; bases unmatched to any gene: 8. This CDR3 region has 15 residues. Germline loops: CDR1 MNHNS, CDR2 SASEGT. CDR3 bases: TGTGCCAGCAGCCCGGGACAGGGTCGTAACAATGAGCAGTTCTTC. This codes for CASSPGQGRNNEQFF.

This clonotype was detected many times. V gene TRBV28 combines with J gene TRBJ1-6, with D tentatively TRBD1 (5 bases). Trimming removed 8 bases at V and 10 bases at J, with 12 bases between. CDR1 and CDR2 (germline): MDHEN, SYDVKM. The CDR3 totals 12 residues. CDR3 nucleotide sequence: TGTGCCAGCCATCAGGGAGGCTCACCCCTCCACTTT. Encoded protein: CASHQGGSPLHF.

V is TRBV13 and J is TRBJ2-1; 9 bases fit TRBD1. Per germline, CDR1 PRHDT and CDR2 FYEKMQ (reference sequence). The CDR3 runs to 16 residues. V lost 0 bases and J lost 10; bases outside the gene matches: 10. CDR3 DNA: TGTGCCAGCAGCTTAGGCAGATGGACAGGGGAGTGGGAGCAGTTCTTC. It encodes CASSLGRWTGEWEQFF.

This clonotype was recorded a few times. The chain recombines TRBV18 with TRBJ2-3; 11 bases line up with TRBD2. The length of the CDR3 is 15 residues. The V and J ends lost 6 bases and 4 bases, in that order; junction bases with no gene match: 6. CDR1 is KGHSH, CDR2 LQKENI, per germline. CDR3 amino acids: CASSPASGRSDTQYF. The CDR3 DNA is TGTGCCAGCTCCCCGGCTAGCGGGAGGTCAGATACGCAGTATTTT.

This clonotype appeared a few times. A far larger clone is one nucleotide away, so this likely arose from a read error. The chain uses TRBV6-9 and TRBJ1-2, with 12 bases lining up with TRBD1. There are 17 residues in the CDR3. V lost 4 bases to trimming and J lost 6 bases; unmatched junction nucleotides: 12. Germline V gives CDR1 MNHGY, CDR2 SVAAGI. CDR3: CASSLTPWGQGADGYTF. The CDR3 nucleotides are TGTGCCAGCAGTTTAACCCCTTGGGGACAGGGGGCTGATGGCTACACCTTC.

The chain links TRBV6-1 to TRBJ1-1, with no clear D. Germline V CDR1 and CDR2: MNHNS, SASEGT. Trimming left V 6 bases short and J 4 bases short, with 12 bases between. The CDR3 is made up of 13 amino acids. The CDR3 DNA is TGTGCCAGCAGCGGCCAGGAGGGCACTGAAGCTTTCTTT. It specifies CASSGQEGTEAFF.

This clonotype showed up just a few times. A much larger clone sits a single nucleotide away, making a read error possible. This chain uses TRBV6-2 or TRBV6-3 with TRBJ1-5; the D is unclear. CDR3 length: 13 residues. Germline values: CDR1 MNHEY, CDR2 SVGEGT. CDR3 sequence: CASSTGLGQPHHF. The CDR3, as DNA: TGTGCCAGCAGTACCGGACTTGGGCAGCCCCATCATTTT.

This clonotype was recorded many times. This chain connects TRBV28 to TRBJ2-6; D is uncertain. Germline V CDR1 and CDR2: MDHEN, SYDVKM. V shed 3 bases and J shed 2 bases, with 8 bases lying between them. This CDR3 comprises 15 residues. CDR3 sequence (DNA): TGTGCCAGCAGTTTTGGGGTGGCTGGGGCCAACGTCCTGACTTTC. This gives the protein CASSFGVAGANVLTF.

CDR3 coding DNA: TGTGCCACCAGTGATCCAACGGGTGGCAGGGGGGGTCAAGAGACCCAGTACTTC. Its translation is CATSDPTGGRGGQETQYF. The gene calls are TRBV24-1 and TRBJ2-5; the D call may be TRBD1 or TRBD2 (7 bases each). Germline-derived CDR1 and CDR2 are KGHDR and SFDVKD. The CDR3 consists of 18 residues. The V end was cut by 3 bases, the J end by 2 bases, with 21 bases between.